Following are 28 T cell receptor beta chains from one sample sequenced in a study of cytomegalovirus exposure and HLA in healthy donors. PCR amplification relied on 60 Vbeta primers (plus 13 Jbeta primers). Profiled with immunoSEQ multiplex PCR; TCRdb holds only in-frame clones, not every one. There are 150,000 to 250,000 clones in the sample; around 85% occur only once, and 2% to 2.5% lies in the top ten. Source material: PBMCs. All receptors derive from a woman between 45 and 60 years old in good health and CMV-seronegative.

CDR3 DNA sequence: TGCGCCAGCAGCGCCGATGAAAGACAGGGGAACACTGAAGCTTTCTTT. Translating gives CASSADERQGNTEAFF. This chain joins TRBV4-3 and TRBJ1-1; 7 bases are shared with TRBD1. V lost 5 bases, J lost 1 base, and 10 bases stayed unmatched. This CDR3 has 16 residues. Germline lookup yields CDR1 LGHNA and CDR2 YSLEER.

The chain uses TRBV9 and TRBJ2-3; D not resolved. CDR3 length: 15 amino acids. Per the germline V gene, CDR1 is SGDLS and CDR2 is YYNGEE. The V gene lost 4 bases and the J gene lost 5 bases, with 17 bases spanning the gap. The CDR3 reads CASSPRKVQQDTQYF. CDR3 nucleotide sequence: TGTGCCAGCAGCCCTAGGAAAGTCCAGCAAGATACGCAGTATTTT.

The chain employs TRBV27 and TRBJ2-4; TRBD1 might be the D (6 bases). This CDR3 has 18 amino acids. The germline V gene encodes CDR1 MNHEY and CDR2 SMNVEV (reference sequence). The V gene lost 2 bases and the J gene lost 3 bases, with 20 bases spanning the gap. The CDR3 here is CASSLELTGTAHKNIQYF. In DNA, the CDR3 is TGTGCCAGCAGTTTAGAATTAACAGGGACGGCACACAAAAACATTCAGTACTTC.

The V call is TRBV27, the J call TRBJ2-5; the match to TRBD2 covers 8 bases. Matching the DNA end better, TRBJ2-7 makes the J call doubtful. CDR1 is MNHEY and CDR2 is SMNVEV in the germline V gene (reference sequence). The CDR3 spans 13 residues. CDR3 in DNA: TGTGCCAGCAGTTTTGCGGGAGGACGCGAGCAGTACTTC. Translating it yields CASSFAGGREQYF.

The chain links TRBV7-9 to TRBJ2-4, with TRBD1 as a possible D gene (6 bases). Trimming took off 7 bases at V and 5 bases at J, with 21 bases between the two ends. The CDR3 has 16 amino acids. Germline CDR1 reads SEHNR; CDR2 reads FQNEAQ (reference sequence). CDR3 sequence (DNA): TGTGCCAGCACCTCCGGGACAAAGTACCTGCAAAACATTCAGTACTTC. This gives the protein CASTSGTKYLQNIQYF.

This clone has only one observation. The chain couples TRBV5-1 to TRBJ1-3, with TRBD1 identical over 9 bases. Per the germline V gene, CDR1 is SGHRS and CDR2 is YFSETQ. The CDR3 runs 15 residues. The V gene end was trimmed by 2 bases and the J gene end by 3 bases; junction bases not matched to a gene: 3. The CDR3 here is CASSLTGGNGNTIYF. CDR3 DNA sequence: TGCGCCAGCAGCTTAACAGGGGGCAATGGAAACACCATATATTTT.

J is TRBJ2-1 and V is TRBV4-3; TRBD2 matches 8 bases. Trimming took 6 bases from V and 8 from J; bases not matched to a gene: 6. Germline loops: CDR1 LGHNA, CDR2 YSLEER. CDR3 size: 13 residues. The CDR3 region has the DNA TGCGCCAGCAGTCACCGGGGGGGCCATGAGCAGTTCTTC. Protein: CASSHRGGHEQFF.

The V gene is TRBV5-1, the J gene TRBJ2-5; D call uncertain. With 2 bases removed from V and 5 bases from J, the gap between germline ends came to 4 bases. The CDR3 extends over 11 amino acids. Germline values: CDR1 SGHRS, CDR2 YFSETQ. For the CDR3, the DNA is TGCGCCAGCAGCTTAGAGGAGACCCAGTACTTC. It encodes CASSLEETQYF.

The chain has TRBV6-5 and TRBJ2-5; weak D call: TRBD2 (6 bases). The last part of the DNA fits TRBJ2-7 better; the J call may be wrong. Germline-derived CDR1 and CDR2 are MNHEY and SVGAGI. The CDR3 runs to 13 residues. CDR3 in DNA: TGTGCCAGCGGTCTGACTAGCTCCTACGAGCAGTACTTC. Amino acids: CASGLTSSYEQYF.

The chain links TRBV28 to TRBJ2-7; the match to TRBD1 covers 8 bases. The V gene's germline CDR1 is MDHEN and CDR2 SYDVKM. There are 15 residues in the CDR3. The trim removed 6 bases at V and 2 bases at J, leaving 9 bases unmatched. Here the CDR3 reads CASSDQGARAYEQYF. The CDR3 DNA follows: TGTGCCAGCAGCGATCAGGGGGCGAGGGCCTACGAGCAGTACTTC.

The chain uses TRBV18 and TRBJ2-7; 10 bases line up with TRBD1. CDR1 KGHSH and CDR2 LQKENI come from the germline V gene. V trimming: 5 bases; J trimming: 5 bases; junction bases outside the gene matches: 3. CDR3 size: 13 residues. CDR3 DNA sequence: TGTGCCAGCTCAGCGGGGACAGGGGACGAGCAGTACTTC. Protein product: CASSAGTGDEQYF.

The J gene is TRBJ2-2, the V gene TRBV7-2, with 9 nucleotides matching TRBD2. CDR1 SGHTA and CDR2 FQGNSA come from the germline V gene. The CDR3 is 15 residues long. With 1 base clipped from V and 5 bases from J, the junction kept 2 bases outside the gene matches. The CDR3 DNA reads TGTGCCAGCAGCTTAGTAACTAGCGGGACCGGGGAGCTGTTTTTT. It codes for CASSLVTSGTGELFF.

This sequence joins TRBV7-9 and TRBJ2-1; 8 bases line up with TRBD1. With 4 bases clipped from V and 4 bases from J, the junction kept 9 bases outside the gene matches. The CDR3 spans 16 residues. CDR1 and CDR2 from the germline V gene are SEHNR and FQNEAQ (reference sequence). In nucleotides, the CDR3 is TGTGCCAGCAGCTCGACGGGGACAGGATATTACAATGAGCAGTTCTTC. It codes for CASSSTGTGYYNEQFF.

The V call is TRBV7-9, the J call TRBJ1-4, with D tentatively TRBD1 (5 bases). The CDR3 runs to 14 residues. V lost 5 bases and J lost 6, with 13 bases in between. Germline-derived CDR1 and CDR2 are SEHNR and FQNEAQ (reference sequence). The CDR3 loop reads CASSPDSLYEKLFF. The DNA for the CDR3 is TGTGCCAGCAGCCCCGACAGCTTATATGAAAAACTGTTTTTT.

This sequence joins TRBV30 and TRBJ2-7, with 11 nucleotides matching TRBD2. The CDR3 spans 13 residues. The germline V gene encodes CDR1 GTSNPN and CDR2 SVGIG (reference sequence). Germline trimming cut 1 base from V and 5 bases from J; bases unmatched to any gene: 1. The chain's CDR3 is CAWSAGLADEQYF. CDR3 nucleotides: TGTGCCTGGAGTGCGGGACTAGCGGACGAGCAGTACTTC.

In this sample, this clone turned up a few times. This rearrangement joins TRBV19 to TRBJ2-1, with 8 bases fitting TRBD2. The germline CDR1 and CDR2 sequences are LNHDA and SQIVND (reference sequence). CDR3 length equals 17 residues. V gave up 4 bases and J gave up 1 base; unmatched junction bases: 9. DNA of the CDR3: TGTGCCAGTAGTACTCACCCTGTAGCGGGGTCCTACAATGAGCAGTTCTTC. This translates into CASSTHPVAGSYNEQFF. The variable domain in full, completed from reference TRBV19 and TRBJ2-1, reads DGGITQSPKYLFRKEGQNVTLSCEQNLNHDAMYWYRQDPGQGLRLIYYSQIVNDFQKGDIAEGYSVSREKKESFPLTVTSAQKNPTAFYLCASSTHPVAGSYNEQFFGPGTRLTVL.

V is TRBV2 and J is TRBJ2-1; TRBD2 agrees at 7 bases. Trimming removed 4 bases from V and 7 bases from J; junction bases left unmatched: 4. This CDR3 has 13 residues. Germline values: CDR1 SNHLY, CDR2 FYNNEI. The CDR3: CASSGGGGNEQFF. The CDR3 region has the DNA TGTGCCAGCAGTGGGGGGGGTGGGAATGAGCAGTTCTTC. The full variable domain, its missing parts supplied by reference TRBV2 and TRBJ2-1, is EPEVTQTPSHQVTQMGQEVILRCVPISNHLYFYWYRQILGQKVEFLVSFYNNEISEKSEIFDDQFSVERPDGSNFTLKIRSTKLEDSAMYFCASSGGGGNEQFFGPGTRLTVL.

In this sample, this clone turned up a few times. This chain uses TRBV5-1 with TRBJ2-1; perhaps TRBD1 as D (6 bases). CDR3 length equals 13 residues. CDR1 and CDR2 from the germline V gene are SGHRS and YFSETQ. V lost 1 base to trimming and J lost 7 bases, with 9 bases between them. The DNA for the CDR3 is TGCGCCAGCAGCTTGATTGGGACAAATGAGCAGTTCTTC. Residues: CASSLIGTNEQFF.

The V gene is TRBV27, the J gene TRBJ1-5; possible D gene TRBD1, 6 bases. The CDR3 runs to 14 residues. V lost 2 bases, J lost 6 bases, and 11 bases lay in between. Germline CDR1 reads MNHEY; CDR2 reads SMNVEV (reference sequence). Written as DNA, the CDR3 is TGTGCCAGCAGTTTACAGGGGATGGGTCAGCCCCAGCATTTT. Translating it yields CASSLQGMGQPQHF.

This clone came up a few times. V is TRBV5-1 and J is TRBJ2-1; TRBD2 might be the D (6 bases). The CDR3 covers 14 residues. The ends were cut back, 2 bases at V and 7 bases at J, with 13 bases in the middle. Germline V CDR1 and CDR2: SGHRS, YFSETQ. The CDR3 protein is CASSLHISGNEQFF. CDR3 in DNA: TGCGCCAGCAGCTTACATATCAGCGGGAATGAGCAGTTCTTC.

J is TRBJ2-7 and V is TRBV28; 9 bases align to TRBD1. The trim removed 6 bases at V and 3 bases at J, leaving 9 bases unmatched. The CDR3 has 15 amino acids. Per the germline V gene, CDR1 is MDHEN and CDR2 is SYDVKM. The CDR3 bases are TGTGCCAGCAGCGCACCGGGACAGGGAGGCTACGAGCAGTACTTC. Its protein is CASSAPGQGGYEQYF.

The chain recombines TRBV28 with TRBJ2-1; 9 bases align to TRBD2. The germline V gene encodes CDR1 MDHEN and CDR2 SYDVKM. The CDR3 is 14 amino acids. The junction had 8 bases not matched to a gene; V was cut back by 10 bases and J by 4 bases. This CDR3 reads CATRLAGPYNEQFF. CDR3 sequence (DNA): TGTGCCACCCGTCTAGCGGGGCCATACAATGAGCAGTTCTTC.

The V gene is TRBV11-3, the J gene TRBJ2-3, with 8 bases aligning to TRBD1. This CDR3 has 15 amino acids. Germline CDR1 reads SGHNT; CDR2 reads YENEEA. After removal of 4 bases from V and 4 bases from J, the junction contained 7 bases not matched to a gene. The CDR3 loop reads CASSSRTGHADTQYF. The CDR3 bases are TGTGCCAGCAGCTCCCGGACAGGGCACGCAGATACGCAGTATTTT. Filled out from reference TRBV11-3 and TRBJ2-3, the complete variable domain reads EAGVVQSPRYKIIEKKQPVAFWCNPISGHNTLYWYLQNLGQGPELLIRYENEEAVDDSQLPKDRFSAERLKGVDSTLKIQPAELGDSAVYLCASSSRTGHADTQYFGPGTRLTVL.

The CDR3 nucleotides read TGTGCCAGCAGCTCCTCAGATACGCAGTATTTT. It is translated as CASSSSDTQYF. V usage is TRBV7-2 and J usage is TRBJ2-3; the D is unclear. Germline CDR1 is SGHTA and CDR2 is FQGNSA. The V end lost 4 bases, the J end lost 4 bases, and 3 bases lay between the germline ends. CDR3 length: 11 residues.

The genes are TRBV27 and TRBJ1-2; TRBD1 is a possible D gene (6 bases). The CDR3 extends over 14 amino acids. CDR1 and CDR2 (germline): MNHEY, SMNVEV (reference sequence). V gave up 5 bases and J gave up 4 bases, with 14 bases separating them. This CDR3 reads CASSQDRRGYGYTF. CDR3 in DNA: TGTGCCAGCAGTCAGGACAGAAGGGGCTATGGCTACACCTTC.

V and J are TRBV6-6 and TRBJ1-5; D gene unclear. This CDR3 comprises 11 residues. CDR1 MNHNY and CDR2 SVGAGI come from the germline V gene (reference sequence). Trimming took 8 bases from V and 7 from J, leaving 9 bases between them. CDR3 amino acids: CASGGRQPQHF. In DNA form, the CDR3 reads TGTGCCAGCGGCGGGAGACAGCCCCAGCATTTT.

The rearrangement links TRBV19 to TRBJ2-7; 8 bases are shared with TRBD1. Looked up from germline, CDR1 is LNHDA and CDR2 is SQIVND (reference sequence). The CDR3 consists of 15 residues. Trimming at V came to 4 bases and at J to 3 bases, leaving 8 bases not matched to a gene. The CDR3 DNA follows: TGTGCCAGTAGTAGCGCCACAGGGGGGAACTACGAGCAGTACTTC. It specifies CASSSATGGNYEQYF.

The CDR3, as DNA: TGCAGCGTTGCTCCTAGCGGTCACAATGAGCAGTTCTTC. The encoded protein is CSVAPSGHNEQFF. The genes are TRBV29-1 and TRBJ2-1; 7 positions agree with TRBD2. Germline CDR1 is SQVTM and CDR2 is ANQGSEA. V was pared by 4 bases and J by 5 bases, with 5 bases of the junction left unmatched. This CDR3 has 13 residues.